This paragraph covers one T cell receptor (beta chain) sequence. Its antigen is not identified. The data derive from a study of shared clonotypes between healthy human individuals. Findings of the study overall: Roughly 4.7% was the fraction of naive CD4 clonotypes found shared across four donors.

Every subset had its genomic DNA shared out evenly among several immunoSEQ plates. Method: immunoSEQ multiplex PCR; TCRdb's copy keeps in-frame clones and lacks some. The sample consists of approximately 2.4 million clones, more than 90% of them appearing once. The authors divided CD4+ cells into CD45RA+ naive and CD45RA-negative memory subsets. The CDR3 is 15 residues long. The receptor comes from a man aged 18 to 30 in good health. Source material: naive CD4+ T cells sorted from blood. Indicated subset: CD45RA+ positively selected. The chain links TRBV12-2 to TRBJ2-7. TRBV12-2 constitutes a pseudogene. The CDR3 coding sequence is TGTGCAAGTCGCTTAGCACCCCGGGCGTATTACGAGCAGTACTTC. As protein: CASRLAPRAYYEQYF.